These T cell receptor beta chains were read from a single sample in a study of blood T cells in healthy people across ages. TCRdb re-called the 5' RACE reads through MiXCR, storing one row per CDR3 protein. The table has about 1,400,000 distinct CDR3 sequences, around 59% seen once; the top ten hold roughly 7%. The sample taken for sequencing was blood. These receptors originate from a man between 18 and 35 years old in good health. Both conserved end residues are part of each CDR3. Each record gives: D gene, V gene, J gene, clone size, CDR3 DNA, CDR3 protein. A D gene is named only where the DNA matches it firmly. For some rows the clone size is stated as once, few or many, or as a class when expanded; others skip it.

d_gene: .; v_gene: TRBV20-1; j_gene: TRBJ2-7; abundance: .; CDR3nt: TGCAGTGCTAGAGTAAGGCGTCTCTCCTACGAGCAGTACTTC; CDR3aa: CSARVRRLSYEQYF
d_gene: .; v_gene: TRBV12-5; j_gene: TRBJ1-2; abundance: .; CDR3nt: TGTGCTAGTGGTTTAGCAGGGTCTGGCTACACCTTC; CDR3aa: CASGLAGSGYTF
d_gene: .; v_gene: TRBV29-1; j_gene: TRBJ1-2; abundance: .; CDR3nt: TGCAGCGCCTCAATAGGGGATGGCTACACCTTC; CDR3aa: CSASIGDGYTF
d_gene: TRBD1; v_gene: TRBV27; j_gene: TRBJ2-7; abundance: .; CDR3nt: TGTGCCAGCAGTCCCGGGGGACAGGTCTCCTACGAGCAGTACTTC; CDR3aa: CASSPGGQVSYEQYF
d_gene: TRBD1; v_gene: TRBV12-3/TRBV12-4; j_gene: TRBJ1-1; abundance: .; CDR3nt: TGTGCCAGCAGGGGACAGGGGGCGAGGAACACTGAAGCTTTCTTT; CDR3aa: CASRGQGARNTEAFF
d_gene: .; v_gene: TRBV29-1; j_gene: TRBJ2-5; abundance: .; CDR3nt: TGCAGCGTTGTTTGGCACTACCAAGAGACCCAGTACTTC; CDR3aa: CSVVWHYQETQYF
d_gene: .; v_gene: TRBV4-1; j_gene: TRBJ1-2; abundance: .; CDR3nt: TGCGCCAGCAGCCAAGAAATTCGGACAGCTCGACCTTATGGCTACACCTTC; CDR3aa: CASSQEIRTARPYGYTF
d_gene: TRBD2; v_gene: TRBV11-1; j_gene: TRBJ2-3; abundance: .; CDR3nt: TGTGCCAGCCGGTCTACCGGGGGGGCGAGGAGTACGCAGTATTTT; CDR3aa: CASRSTGGARSTQYF
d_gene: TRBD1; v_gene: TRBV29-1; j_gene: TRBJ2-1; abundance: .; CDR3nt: TGCAGCGTTGAAGGGACAGGCGGCAAACACAATGAGCAGTTCTTC; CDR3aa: CSVEGTGGKHNEQFF
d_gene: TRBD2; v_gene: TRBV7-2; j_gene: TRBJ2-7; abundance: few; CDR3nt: TGTGCCAGCAGCTTAGATACGGCGGGGGGCGGAGACGAGCAGTACTTC; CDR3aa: CASSLDTAGGGDEQYF